These 10 T cell receptor beta chains were sequenced from one sample in a study of naive and memory T cell subsets. As to treatment: skin biopsy from PPD injection site in Mantoux-positive individual. TCR cDNA received a 3' ligated oligonucleotide that carried a UMI. Amplification of ligated cDNA took four PCR rounds with SP2 and nested alpha and beta constant primers. Via MiXCR, TCRdb re-called the UMI-ligation and nested PCR reads, giving one row per CDR3 protein. This sample has about 37,000 distinct CDR3 sequences, with 9.5% to 11% found just once. Sequencing used skin, obtained from a tuberculin skin test site. The receptor source for this set is an adult in good health.

This clonotype was counted ten times or more. This chain uses TRBV28 with TRBJ2-7; D gene unclear. The V end lost 4 bases, the J end lost 4 bases, and 17 bases lay between the germline ends. CDR1 and CDR2 (germline): MDHEN, SYDVKM. This CDR3 comprises 15 residues. CDR3 sequence reads: CASSSETGFRYEQYF. Here the CDR3 DNA reads TGTGCCAGCAGTTCGGAGACCGGGTTTCGGTACGAGCAGTACTTC.

In this sample, this clonotype turned up many times. This chain uses TRBV10-3 with TRBJ2-1; 7 bases line up with TRBD2. The CDR3 is 13 residues long. V gave up 6 bases and J gave up 7 bases; unmatched junction bases: 6. CDR1 ENHRY and CDR2 SYGVKD come from the germline V gene. CDR3 bases: TGTGCCATCAGGACATCCGGGGGGAATGAGCAGTTCTTC. It translates to CAIRTSGGNEQFF.

This chain uses TRBV6-1 with TRBJ2-1, with 9 bases that match TRBD1. CDR1 is MNHNS, CDR2 SASEGT, per germline. The CDR3 spans 15 residues. V shed 0 bases and J 4 bases; nucleotides not matched to a gene: 1. The CDR3 here is CASSEAQGAYNEQFF. The CDR3, as DNA: TGTGCCAGCAGTGAAGCACAGGGGGCATACAATGAGCAGTTCTTC.

CDR3 sequence reads: CASSQAGQGRGNTIYF. DNA of the CDR3: TGTGCCAGCAGCCAAGCCGGACAGGGCCGGGGAAACACCATATATTTT. V is TRBV4-2 and J is TRBJ1-3, with 8 bases aligning to TRBD1. From germline, CDR1 is LGHNA and CDR2 YNFKEQ. Trimming took 1 base from V and 4 from J; bases not matched to a gene: 6. CDR3 length: 16 residues.

This clonotype was seen repeatedly, ten times or more. The V gene is TRBV20-1, the J gene TRBJ1-5; D gene ambiguous. V lost 4 bases, J lost 0 bases, and 10 bases lay in between. The CDR3 contains 14 residues. Germline lookup yields CDR1 DFQATT and CDR2 SNEGSKA (reference sequence). The CDR3 here is CSATTSYSNQPQHF. In nucleotides, the CDR3 is TGCAGTGCTACGACATCTTATAGCAATCAGCCCCAGCATTTT.

The chain recombines TRBV5-1 with TRBJ1-3; TRBD1 aligns across 9 bases. This CDR3 region has 15 residues. Germline V gene lookup returns CDR1 SGHRS and CDR2 YFSETQ. V lost 6 bases, J lost 4 bases, and 8 bases stayed unmatched. This CDR3 is CASTSTGGTGNTIYF. The CDR3 nucleotides are TGCGCCAGCACGTCTACAGGGGGCACGGGAAACACCATATATTTT.

The genes are TRBV12-3 or TRBV12-4 and TRBJ2-7; 8 positions match TRBD2. The CDR3 extends over 14 amino acids. V dropped 5 bases and J dropped 12; count of bases not matched to a gene: 15. This CDR3 reads CASSPSGGYTPGYF. CDR3 DNA: TGTGCCAGCAGTCCCTCGGGGGGGTATACCCCGGGGTACTTC.

The sample holds a few counts of this clonotype. J is TRBJ2-1 and V is TRBV28; 11 nucleotides align to TRBD2. The V segment lost 4 bases and the J segment 6 bases; nucleotides outside the gene matches: 5. This CDR3 is 15 amino acids long. Germline V gene data show CDR1 as MDHEN and CDR2 as SYDVKM. CDR3 nucleotides: TGTGCCAGCAGTTCCCTAGCGGGAGGCCCCAATGAGCAGTTCTTC. Translating gives CASSSLAGGPNEQFF.

In this sample, this clonotype is medium-sized. The CDR3: CASSTGTSGGLETQYF. The CDR3 DNA sequence: TGTGCCAGCAGTACGGGGACTAGCGGGGGCCTTGAGACCCAGTACTTC. The chain joins TRBV27 to TRBJ2-5; 14 bases are shared with TRBD2. CDR3 length: 16 residues. Germline V gene sequence: CDR1 MNHEY, CDR2 SMNVEV (reference sequence). Trimming removed 5 bases from V and 5 bases from J; junction bases left unmatched: 7.

This clonotype was counted at least ten times. The chain joins TRBV7-9 to TRBJ2-6; 7 nucleotides align to TRBD1. The junction had 4 bases not matched to a gene; V was cut back by 3 bases and J by 8 bases. The CDR3 spans 14 residues. In germline, CDR1 is SEHNR, CDR2 FQNEAQ (reference sequence). The CDR3 protein is CASSFTGVTNVLTF. CDR3 coding DNA: TGTGCCAGCAGCTTTACAGGGGTAACCAACGTCCTGACTTTC. The whole variable domain, remainder taken from reference TRBV7-9 and TRBJ2-6, is DTGVSQNPRHKITKRGQNVTFRCDPISEHNRLYWYRQTLGQGPEFLTYFQNEAQLEKSRLLSDRFSAERPKGSFSTLEIQRTEQGDSAMYLCASSFTGVTNVLTFGAGSRLTVL.